This T cell receptor beta chain was identified in a study of blood T cells in healthy people across ages. Notes on this clonotype: Its antigen remains unidentified.

Broader study findings: It was held that the diversity estimates obtained from one million T cells were underestimates. As naive T cell percentage varied, TCR beta diversity correlated strongly with it.

The CDR3 spans 16 residues. V was trimmed by 4 bases and J by 0 bases, leaving 14 bases between them. Next came a second PCR, run for about 7 to 12 cycles, which used a sample-barcoded 5' primer along with a J-beta primer mix. Unique molecular identifiers of 12 random nucleotides labeled each cDNA. One entry per CDR3 protein results from TCRdb running MiXCR on the 5' RACE reads. The sample records 850,000 to 1,000,000 distinct CDR3 sequences, about 44% being singletons. The sequence was obtained from a man in his thirties or forties in good health. The V call is TRBV12-3 or TRBV12-4, the J call TRBJ2-3, with D perhaps TRBD1 or TRBD2 (5 bases each). The sequenced sample consisted of blood. CDR3 sequence reads: CASSSSPGASTDTQYF. The DNA for the CDR3 is TGTGCCAGCAGTTCTAGCCCCGGGGCTAGCACAGATACGCAGTATTTT.